The present entry profiles one T cell receptor (beta chain) with its context. Its antigen is currently unknown. Amplification used 60 Vbeta primers and 13 Jbeta primers. Profiled with immunoSEQ multiplex PCR; TCRdb holds only in-frame clones, not every one. The sample holds fewer than 200,000 clones, 70% to 90% seen once. The data derive from a study of cytomegalovirus exposure and HLA in healthy donors. Study-wide points: Sequencing probably produced one cluster of sequence variants that were highly shared. Per published reports, the classifier diagnosed cytomegalovirus status with high specificity and sensitivity. Listed as cytomegalovirus-associated were 150 to 200 TCR beta chains.

Trimming cost V 1 base and J 4 bases; bases outside gene matches: 9. The CDR3 contains 16 residues. Looked up from germline, CDR1 is SEHNR and CDR2 is FQNEAQ (reference sequence). The sample consisted of PBMCs. The receptor was isolated from a woman aged 18-35 years in good health and CMV-seronegative. The chain employs TRBV7-9 and TRBJ1-2; TRBD1 agrees at 7 bases. The CDR3 nucleotides read TGTGCCAGCAGCTTAGGGGCAGGGGGACCGGTCTATGGCTACACCTTC. Its protein product is CASSLGAGGPVYGYTF.